This TCR beta chain comes out of a study of read filtering for tumor transcriptome and immune sequencing. Study-level findings and limits: About 80% of IR-seq clonotypes had a single read, yet these held about 3.5% of reads. RNA-seq captured clonotypes less deeply and reliably than IR-seq.

This library used around 400 ng RNA and molecular barcoded adaptors spanning alpha/delta and beta/gamma chains. TCRdb fed the reads into MiXCR, producing one record per CDR3 protein. The sample has around 38,000 distinct CDR3 sequences; roughly 15% are singletons. The ends were cut back, 1 base at V and 4 bases at J, with 8 bases in the middle. The CDR3 sequence is 13 residues long. Per the germline V gene, CDR1 is MGHRA and CDR2 is YSYEKL. This clonotype came up many times. Its antigen is unidentified. This clonotype was sampled from a donor aged 40 or over with multiple myeloma. Sequencing input: a population of CD138-negative cells sorted from bone marrow. The rearrangement uses TRBV4-1 and TRBJ2-7; D may be TRBD2 (6 bases). The CDR3 protein is CASSQGAGYEQYF. Here the CDR3 DNA reads TGCGCCAGCAGCCAAGGGGCGGGATACGAGCAGTACTTC.